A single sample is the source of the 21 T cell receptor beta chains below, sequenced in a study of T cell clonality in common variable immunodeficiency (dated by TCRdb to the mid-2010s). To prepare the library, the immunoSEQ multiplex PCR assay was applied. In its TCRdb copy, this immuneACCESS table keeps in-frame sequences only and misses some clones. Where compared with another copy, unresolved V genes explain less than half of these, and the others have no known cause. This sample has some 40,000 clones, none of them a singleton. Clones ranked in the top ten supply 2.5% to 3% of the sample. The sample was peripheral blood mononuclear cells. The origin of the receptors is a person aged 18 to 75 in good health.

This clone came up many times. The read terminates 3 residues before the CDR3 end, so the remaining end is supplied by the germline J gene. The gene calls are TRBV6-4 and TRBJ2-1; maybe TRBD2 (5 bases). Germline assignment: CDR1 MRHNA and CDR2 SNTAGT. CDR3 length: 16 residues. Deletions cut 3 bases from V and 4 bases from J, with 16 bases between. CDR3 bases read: TGTGCCAGCAGTGAGACGACTGCTCGGGGATACAATGAG. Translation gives CASSETTARGYNE. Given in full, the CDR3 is CASSETTARGYNEQFF.

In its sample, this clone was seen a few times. The CDR3 bases that were read are TGCGCCAGCAGCTTGGGCACCGTACTAGCGGGAGGGCTGGAGACC. Its protein product is CASSLGTVLAGGLET. From start to end, the CDR3 is CASSLGTVLAGGLETQYF. V gene TRBV5-1 combines with J gene TRBJ2-5; TRBD2 matches 13 bases. The read ends 3 residues before the CDR3 terminus; that terminus is restored from the germline J gene. Germline V CDR1 and CDR2: SGHRS, YFSETQ. The ends lost 0 bases at V and 5 bases at J; junction bases unmatched: 10. This CDR3 has 18 amino acids.

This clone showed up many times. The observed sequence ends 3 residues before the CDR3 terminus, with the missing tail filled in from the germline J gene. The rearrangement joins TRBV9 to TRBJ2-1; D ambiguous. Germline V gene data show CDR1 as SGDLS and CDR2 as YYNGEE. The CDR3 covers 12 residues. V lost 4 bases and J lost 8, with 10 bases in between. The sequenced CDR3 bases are TGTGCCAGCAGCCCCGCGAGAGATGAG. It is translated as CASSPARDE. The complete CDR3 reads CASSPARDEQFF.

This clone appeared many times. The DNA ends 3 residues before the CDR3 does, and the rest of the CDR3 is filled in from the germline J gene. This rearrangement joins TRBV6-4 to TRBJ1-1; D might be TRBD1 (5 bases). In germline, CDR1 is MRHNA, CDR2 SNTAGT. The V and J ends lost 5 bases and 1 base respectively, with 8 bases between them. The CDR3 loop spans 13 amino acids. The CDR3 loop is CASSQGRNTEAFF. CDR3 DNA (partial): TGTGCCAGCAGTCAGGGTCGGAACACTGAA.

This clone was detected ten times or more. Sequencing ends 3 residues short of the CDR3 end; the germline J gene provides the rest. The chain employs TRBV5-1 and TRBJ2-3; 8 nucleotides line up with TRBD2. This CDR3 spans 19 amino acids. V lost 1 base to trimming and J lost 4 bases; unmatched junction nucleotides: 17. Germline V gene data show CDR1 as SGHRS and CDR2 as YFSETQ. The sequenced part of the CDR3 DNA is TGCGCCAGCAGCTTGAATATTGGAAGGGCTAGCGGGCTTGCAGATACG. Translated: CASSLNIGRASGLADT. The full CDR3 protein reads CASSLNIGRASGLADTQYF.

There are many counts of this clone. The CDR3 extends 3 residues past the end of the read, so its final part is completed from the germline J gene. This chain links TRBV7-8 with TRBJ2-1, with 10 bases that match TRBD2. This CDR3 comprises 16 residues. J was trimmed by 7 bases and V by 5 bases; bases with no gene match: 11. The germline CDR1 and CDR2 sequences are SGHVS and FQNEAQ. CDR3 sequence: CASSARGLAGVNEQFF. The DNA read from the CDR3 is TGTGCCAGCAGCGCGAGAGGCCTAGCGGGAGTAAATGAG.

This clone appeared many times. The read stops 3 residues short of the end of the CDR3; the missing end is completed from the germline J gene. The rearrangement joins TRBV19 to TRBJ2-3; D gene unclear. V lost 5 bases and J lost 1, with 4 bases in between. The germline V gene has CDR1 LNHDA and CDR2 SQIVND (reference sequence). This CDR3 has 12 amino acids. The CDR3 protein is CASSPGTDTQYF. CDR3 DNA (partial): TGTGCCAGTAGTCCGGGCACAGATACG.

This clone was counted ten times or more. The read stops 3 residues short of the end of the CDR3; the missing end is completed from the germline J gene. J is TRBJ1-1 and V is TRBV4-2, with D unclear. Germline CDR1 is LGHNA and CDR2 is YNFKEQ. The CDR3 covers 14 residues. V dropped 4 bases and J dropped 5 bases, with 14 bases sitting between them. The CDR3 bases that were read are TGTGCCAGCAGCCTCGGGGTTAGAGAGACTGAA. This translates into CASSLGVRETE. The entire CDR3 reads CASSLGVRETEAFF.

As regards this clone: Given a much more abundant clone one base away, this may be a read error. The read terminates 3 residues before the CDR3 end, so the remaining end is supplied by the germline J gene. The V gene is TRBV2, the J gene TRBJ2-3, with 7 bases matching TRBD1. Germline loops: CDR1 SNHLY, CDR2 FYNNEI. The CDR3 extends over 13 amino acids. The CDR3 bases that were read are TGTGCCAGCAGACAGGGGACGGATCAGCCG. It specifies CASRQGTDQP. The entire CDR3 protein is CASRQGTDQPQYF. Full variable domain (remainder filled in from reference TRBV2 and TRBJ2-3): EPEVTQTPSHQVTQMGQEVILRCVPISNHLYFYWYRQILGQKVEFLVSFYNNEISEKSEIFDDQFSVERPDGSNFTLKIRSTKLEDSAMYFCASRQGTDQPQYFGPGTRLTVL.

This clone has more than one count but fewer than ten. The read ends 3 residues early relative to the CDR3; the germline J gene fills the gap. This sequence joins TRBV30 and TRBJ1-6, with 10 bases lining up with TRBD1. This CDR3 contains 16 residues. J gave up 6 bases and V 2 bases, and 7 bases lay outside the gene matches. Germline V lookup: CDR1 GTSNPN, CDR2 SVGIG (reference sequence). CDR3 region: CAWSRQGAFFNSPLHF. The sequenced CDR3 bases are TGTGCCTGGAGTAGACAGGGGGCGTTTTTTAATTCACCC.

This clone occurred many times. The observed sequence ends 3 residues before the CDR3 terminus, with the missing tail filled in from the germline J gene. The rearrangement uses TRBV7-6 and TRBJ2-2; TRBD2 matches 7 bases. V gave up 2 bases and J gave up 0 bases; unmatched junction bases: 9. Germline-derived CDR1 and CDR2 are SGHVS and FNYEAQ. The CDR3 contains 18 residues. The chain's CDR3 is CASSLSTSGGANTGELFF. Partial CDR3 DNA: TGTGCCAGCAGCTTATCAACCTCGGGGGGTGCGAACACCGGGGAG.

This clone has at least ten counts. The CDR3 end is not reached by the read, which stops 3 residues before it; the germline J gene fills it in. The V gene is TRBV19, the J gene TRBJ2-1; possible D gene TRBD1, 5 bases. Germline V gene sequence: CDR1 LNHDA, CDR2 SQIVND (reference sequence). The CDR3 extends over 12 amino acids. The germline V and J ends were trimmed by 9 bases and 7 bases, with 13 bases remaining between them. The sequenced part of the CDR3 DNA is TGTGCCAGGGAAGGGGTGAGTAATGAG. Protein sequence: CAREGVSNE. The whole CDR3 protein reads CAREGVSNEQFF.

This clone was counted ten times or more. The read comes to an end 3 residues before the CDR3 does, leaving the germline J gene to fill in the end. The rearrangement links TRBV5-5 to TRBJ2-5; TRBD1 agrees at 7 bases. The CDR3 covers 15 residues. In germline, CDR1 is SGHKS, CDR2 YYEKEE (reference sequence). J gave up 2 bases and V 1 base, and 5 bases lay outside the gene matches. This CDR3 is CASSLLMGQQETQYF. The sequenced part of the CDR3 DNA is TGTGCCAGCAGCTTGCTGATGGGACAGCAAGAGACC.

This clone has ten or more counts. CDR3 sequence reads: CASSESVRGPPDTQYF. The CDR3 DNA, read in part, is TGTGCCAGCAGTGAATCGGTCAGGGGTCCCCCAGATACG. V and J are TRBV6-1 and TRBJ2-3; tentative D call: TRBD1 (6 bases). The read comes to an end 3 residues before the CDR3 does, leaving the germline J gene to fill in the end. This CDR3 is built from 16 residues. V was clipped by 2 bases and J by 4 bases, with 16 bases between them. In germline, CDR1 is MNHNS, CDR2 SASEGT.

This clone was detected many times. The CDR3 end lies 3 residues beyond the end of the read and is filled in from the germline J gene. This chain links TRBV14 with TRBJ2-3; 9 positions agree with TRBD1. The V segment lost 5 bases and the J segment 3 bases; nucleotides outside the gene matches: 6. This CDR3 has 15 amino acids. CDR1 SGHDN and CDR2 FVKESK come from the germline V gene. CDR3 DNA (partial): TGTGCCAGCAGCTTAGGGACAGGGTGGACAGATACG. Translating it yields CASSLGTGWTDT. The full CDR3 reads CASSLGTGWTDTQYF.

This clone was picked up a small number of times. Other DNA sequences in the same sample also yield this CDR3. The CDR3: CASSEPGQETQYF. The sequenced CDR3 bases are TGTGCCAGCAGTGAACCAGGCCAAGAGACG. The V call is TRBV6-1, the J call TRBJ2-3; D call uncertain. The read terminates 3 residues before the CDR3 end, so the remaining end is supplied by the germline J gene. Germline CDR1 is MNHNS and CDR2 is SASEGT. The CDR3 is made up of 13 amino acids.

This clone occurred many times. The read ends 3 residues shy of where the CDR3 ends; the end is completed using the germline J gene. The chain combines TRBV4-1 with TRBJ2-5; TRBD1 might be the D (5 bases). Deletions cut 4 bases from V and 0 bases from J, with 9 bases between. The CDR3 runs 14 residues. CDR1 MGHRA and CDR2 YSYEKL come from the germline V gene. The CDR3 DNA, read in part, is TGCGCCAGCAGCCTACCGACAGACCAAGAGACC. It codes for CASSLPTDQET. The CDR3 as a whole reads CASSLPTDQETQYF.

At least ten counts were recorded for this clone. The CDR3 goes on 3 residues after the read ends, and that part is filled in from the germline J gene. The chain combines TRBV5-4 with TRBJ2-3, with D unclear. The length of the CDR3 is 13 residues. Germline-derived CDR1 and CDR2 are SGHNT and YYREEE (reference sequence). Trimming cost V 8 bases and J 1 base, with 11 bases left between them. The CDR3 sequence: CASRPVGTDTQYF. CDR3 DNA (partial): TGTGCCAGTCGCCCGGTGGGCACAGATACG.

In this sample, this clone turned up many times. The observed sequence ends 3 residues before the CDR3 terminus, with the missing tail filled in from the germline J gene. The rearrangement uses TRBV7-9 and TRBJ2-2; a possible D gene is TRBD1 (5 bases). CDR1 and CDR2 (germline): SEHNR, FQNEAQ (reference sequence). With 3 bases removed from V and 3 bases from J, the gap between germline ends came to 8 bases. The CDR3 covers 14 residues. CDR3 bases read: TGTGCCAGCAGCTTCCCCAGGGACACCGGGGAG. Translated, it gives CASSFPRDTGE. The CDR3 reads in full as CASSFPRDTGELFF.

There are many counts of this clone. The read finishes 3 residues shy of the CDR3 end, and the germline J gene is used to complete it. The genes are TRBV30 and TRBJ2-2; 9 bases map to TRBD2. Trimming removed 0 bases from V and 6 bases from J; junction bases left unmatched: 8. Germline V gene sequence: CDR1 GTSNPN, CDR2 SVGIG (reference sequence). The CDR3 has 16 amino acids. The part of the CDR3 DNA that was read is TGTGCCTGGAGTGTATTTGGTAGCGGGAGATCCGGGGAG. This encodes CAWSVFGSGRSGE. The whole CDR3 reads CAWSVFGSGRSGELFF.

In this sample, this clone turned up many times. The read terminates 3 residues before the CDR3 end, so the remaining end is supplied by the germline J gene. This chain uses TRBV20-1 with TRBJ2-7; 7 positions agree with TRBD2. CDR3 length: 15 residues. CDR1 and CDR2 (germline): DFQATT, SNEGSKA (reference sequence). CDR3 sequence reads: CRGRELAATSYEQYF. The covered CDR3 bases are TGCAGGGGACGCGAGCTAGCGGCAACCTCCTACGAG.